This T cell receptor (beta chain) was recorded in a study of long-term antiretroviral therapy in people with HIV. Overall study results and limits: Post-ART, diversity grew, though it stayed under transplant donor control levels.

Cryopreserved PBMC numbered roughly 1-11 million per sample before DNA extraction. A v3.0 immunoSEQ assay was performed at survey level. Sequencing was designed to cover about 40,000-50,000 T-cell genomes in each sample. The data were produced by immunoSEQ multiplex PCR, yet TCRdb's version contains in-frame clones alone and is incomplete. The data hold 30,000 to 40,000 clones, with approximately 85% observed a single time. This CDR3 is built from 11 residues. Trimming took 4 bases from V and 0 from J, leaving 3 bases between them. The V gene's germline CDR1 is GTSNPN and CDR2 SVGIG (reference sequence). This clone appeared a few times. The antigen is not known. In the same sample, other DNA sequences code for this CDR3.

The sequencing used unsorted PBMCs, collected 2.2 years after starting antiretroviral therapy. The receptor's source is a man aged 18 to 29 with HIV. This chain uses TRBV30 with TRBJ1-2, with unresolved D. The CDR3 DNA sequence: TGTGCCTGGACGGCTAACTATGGCTACACCTTC. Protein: CAWTANYGYTF.